This T cell receptor beta chain was sequenced in a study of CD4 and CD8 cells across lung adenocarcinoma regions. TCRdb re-analysed the PCR reads in MiXCR, keeping a single row per CDR3 protein. The sample includes around 2,000 distinct CDR3 sequences, about three fifths of them seen just once. The CDR3 is 20 residues long. Germline V gene data show CDR1 as MNHEY and CDR2 as SMNVEV (reference sequence). V was cut by 5 bases and J by 16 bases, with 41 bases left in between. Samples came from patients with localized non-small cell lung adenocarcinoma. The TCR comes from a female donor with lung adenocarcinoma. The CD4 and CD8 labels of this study may be unreliable. The chain uses TRBV27 and TRBJ2-2, with D possibly called TRBD1 or TRBD2 (5 bases each). Sequencing used CD4+ T cells from the margin of a lung tumor. The CDR3 DNA sequence: TGTGCCAGCAGTCGAACCGAAAAGCTTCCCTGGATTTCGAACACCGGGGCGCAGTTTTTT. It yields the protein CASSRTEKLPWISNTGAQFF.